This T cell receptor beta chain was sequenced for a study of CXCR3-negative and CXCR3-positive naive CD8 T cells. Findings and limits, study-wide: Naive cells, whether CXCR3-negative or CXCR3-positive, had similar TRBV-TRBJ usage, while memory cells differed. Diversity proved comparably high across both naive subsets and much lower in memory CD8+ cells. Naive subsets expressed similar surface CD5; TRB CDR3 features served to infer TCR strength. Hydrophobicity of TRB CDR3s was greater in CXCR3-positive naive cells than in CXCR3-negative naive cells.

Germline V gene sequence: CDR1 MNHNY, CDR2 SVGAGI (reference sequence). The CDR3 sequence is 14 residues long. Libraries were UMI-labeled 5' RACE TRB cDNA. Reprocessing the 5' RACE reads, TCRdb reports a single entry for every CDR3 protein and omits DNA. The listing records roughly 130,000 distinct CDR3 sequences. Points on this clonotype: The antigen remains undetermined.

Cells classed as naive CD8+ T cells were CD45RO-CCR7+CD27+CD95-. The sample was naive CXCR3+ CD8+ T cells from blood. Subset meaning: CD45RO-CCR7+CD27+CD95- naive CD8+ T cells expressing CXCR3 (TNR3+). The sequence was collected from a human donor in good health. Some clones in this sample may be carry-over from other donors' samples. The chain recombines TRBV6-6 with TRBJ2-3; the D call from TCRdb, TRBD2, cannot be confirmed without DNA. This CDR3 reads CASTEGREVDTQYF.